A single sample is the source of the 19 T cell receptor beta chains below, sequenced in a study of T cell responses to AZD1222 COVID-19 vaccine. The assay was immunoSEQ multiplex PCR, and TCRdb's table has in-frame clones only and misses some. The profile shows some 120,000 clones, about 88% of them singletons. The sample here was peripheral blood, taken on day 0 of AZD1222 vaccination. The receptors come from an adult in good health.

The rearrangement joins TRBV6-5 to TRBJ2-5; 10 bases line up with TRBD1. Germline CDR1 is MNHEY and CDR2 is SVGAGI. V shed 6 bases and J 3 bases; nucleotides not matched to a gene: 4. The CDR3 runs 14 residues. For the CDR3, the DNA is TGTGCCAGCAGGACGGGGACAGGGGAAGAGACCCAGTACTTC. Translating it yields CASRTGTGEETQYF.

By sample fraction, this clone is large. V gene TRBV2 combines with J gene TRBJ1-3; the D is unclear. The CDR3 length is 14 residues. Between the trimmed V and J ends, which lost 7 bases and 0 bases, there was a span of 10 bases. Germline V lookup: CDR1 SNHLY, CDR2 FYNNEI. The CDR3 DNA reads as TGTGCCAGCACGGATAGGCCCTCTGGAAACACCATATATTTT. As protein: CASTDRPSGNTIYF.

The rearrangement links TRBV28 to TRBJ2-5, with D possibly matching TRBD2 (6 bases). The CDR3 has 13 residues. Trimming stripped 3 bases from V and 4 bases from J, with 9 bases between. Germline V gene data show CDR1 as MDHEN and CDR2 as SYDVKM. The CDR3 sequence: CASSLEGAETQYF. The CDR3 DNA sequence: TGTGCCAGCAGTTTGGAGGGCGCAGAGACCCAGTACTTC. The whole variable domain, remainder taken from reference TRBV28 and TRBJ2-5, is DVKVTQSSRYLVKRTGEKVFLECVQDMDHENMFWYRQDPGLGLRLIYFSYDVKMKEKGDIPEGYSVSREKKERFSLILESASTNQTSMYLCASSLEGAETQYFGPGTRLLVL.

V usage is TRBV6-5 and J usage is TRBJ2-7; D is undetermined. CDR3 length: 12 residues. Trimming removed 6 bases at V and 5 bases at J, with 11 bases between. CDR1 and CDR2 from the germline V gene are MNHEY and SVGAGI. Here the CDR3 reads CASSGQVNEQYF. The CDR3 DNA is TGTGCCAGCAGCGGCCAGGTTAACGAGCAGTACTTC.

The chain recombines TRBV10-3 with TRBJ1-1; D might be TRBD1 (6 bases). Per germline, CDR1 ENHRY and CDR2 SYGVKD. The CDR3 totals 13 residues. The V gene lost 4 bases and the J gene lost 4 bases, with 10 bases spanning the gap. In DNA, the CDR3 is TGTGCCATCAGTGTCCTCAGGGGCACTGAAGCTTTCTTT. This encodes CAISVLRGTEAFF.

The chain links TRBV6-6 to TRBJ1-2, with TRBD1 matching over 7 bases. The CDR3 sequence is 14 residues long. CDR1 and CDR2 from the germline V gene are MNHNY and SVGAGI (reference sequence). The V gene end was trimmed by 2 bases and the J gene end by 2 bases; junction bases not matched to a gene: 2. The CDR3 DNA is TGTGCCAGCAGTTACCGGGGACAGAACTATGGCTACACCTTC. As protein: CASSYRGQNYGYTF.

CDR3 nucleotides: TGTGCCAGCAGCTTAGATCGGGGCACTGAAGCTTTCTTT. Protein product: CASSLDRGTEAFF. The chain recombines TRBV11-3 with TRBJ1-1, with D uncertain. V gave up 0 bases and J gave up 4 bases, with 6 bases separating them. The CDR3 runs to 13 residues. Germline V gene data show CDR1 as SGHNT and CDR2 as YENEEA.

This rearrangement joins TRBV7-2 to TRBJ2-5; D ambiguous. Germline CDR1 is SGHTA and CDR2 is FQGNSA. The CDR3 contains 13 residues. With 2 bases removed from V and 5 bases from J, the gap between germline ends came to 9 bases. The CDR3: CASSLMGAETQYF. The DNA for the CDR3 is TGTGCCAGCAGCTTAATGGGCGCGGAGACCCAGTACTTC.

Written as DNA, the CDR3 is TGTGCCAGCAGTTCAGGCCAGGGAGACACTGAAGCTTTCTTT. It codes for CASSSGQGDTEAFF. This chain connects TRBV6-5 to TRBJ1-1, with a tentative D call TRBD1 (5 bases). Germline CDR1 reads MNHEY; CDR2 reads SVGAGI. V lost 4 bases, J lost 3 bases, and 12 bases lay in between. The CDR3 is 14 residues long.

This chain uses TRBV6-5 with TRBJ2-2, with 9 bases aligning to TRBD1. The CDR3 length is 14 residues. V lost 9 bases, J lost 5 bases, and 7 bases stayed unmatched. CDR1 and CDR2 from the germline V gene are MNHEY and SVGAGI. The CDR3: CASTGTGITGELFF. The DNA for the CDR3 is TGTGCCAGTACCGGGACAGGGATAACCGGGGAGCTGTTTTTT.

The chain combines TRBV29-1 with TRBJ2-1; possible D gene TRBD2, 5 bases. The V gene lost 3 bases and the J gene lost 4 bases, with 16 bases spanning the gap. The CDR3 length is 15 residues. Germline CDR1 SQVTM, CDR2 ANQGSEA. CDR3 residues: CSVEGSGDDYNEQFF. The CDR3 coding sequence is TGCAGCGTTGAGGGGAGCGGAGACGATTACAATGAGCAGTTCTTC.

The J gene is TRBJ1-6, the V gene TRBV6-1, with no clear D. This CDR3 is built from 14 residues. Trimming took 1 base from V and 8 from J, leaving 9 bases between them. Germline CDR1 is MNHNS and CDR2 is SASEGT. The CDR3 nucleotides read TGTGCCAGCAGTGAAGGGGTTACGGATTCACCCCTCCACTTT. Translation gives CASSEGVTDSPLHF.

This clone has a single count. The chain has TRBV6-5 and TRBJ1-2; D gene uncertain. CDR3 length: 10 residues. The V end lost 10 bases, the J end lost 5 bases, and 8 bases lay between the germline ends. CDR1 MNHEY and CDR2 SVGAGI come from the germline V gene. CDR3 region: CATLSYGYTF. CDR3 DNA: TGTGCCACCCTATCTTATGGCTACACCTTC.

The chain recombines TRBV4-1 with TRBJ1-3; possible D gene TRBD1, 5 bases. The germline V and J ends were trimmed by 3 bases and 0 bases, with 15 bases remaining between them. This CDR3 is 17 amino acids long. CDR1 is MGHRA, CDR2 YSYEKL, per germline. The CDR3 bases are TGCGCCAGCAGCCAGCTTGGGGGGGGATTCTCTGGAAACACCATATATTTT. It encodes CASSQLGGGFSGNTIYF.

In this sample, this clone turned up once. One end of the junction fails to match germline, which may point to a read error. This chain joins TRBV12-3 or TRBV12-4 and TRBJ1-2; unclear D gene. The CDR3 contains 11 residues. The CDR3 loop reads CASGFPYSYTF. The DNA for the CDR3 is TGTGCCAGCGGGTTCCCCTATAGCTACACCTTC.

A single count supports this clone. The chain is built from TRBV29-1 and TRBJ2-1; D is possibly TRBD2 (6 bases). Germline V gives CDR1 SQVTM, CDR2 ANQGSEA. The CDR3 sequence is 15 residues long. V was pared by 3 bases and J by 4 bases, with 16 bases between. This CDR3 is CSVEDLSGGYNEQFF. The DNA for the CDR3 is TGCAGCGTTGAGGATCTTAGCGGAGGGTACAATGAGCAGTTCTTC.

This clone was seen once. The chain couples TRBV25-1 to TRBJ2-7; 8 nucleotides agree with TRBD2. Per germline, CDR1 MGHDK and CDR2 SYGVNS. After removal of 5 bases from V and 3 bases from J, the junction contained 6 bases not matched to a gene. This CDR3 is 14 amino acids long. The CDR3 sequence is CASSLSGSFYEQYF. The DNA for the CDR3 is TGTGCCAGCAGTCTAAGCGGGAGCTTCTACGAGCAGTACTTC.

The chain combines TRBV24-1 with TRBJ2-5; 8 bases are shared with TRBD1. CDR1 KGHDR and CDR2 SFDVKD come from the germline V gene. The CDR3 covers 16 residues. Germline trimming cut 3 bases from V and 3 bases from J; bases unmatched to any gene: 8. In DNA form, the CDR3 reads TGTGCCACCAGTGATACCCGGACAGGGCGGAAAGAGACCCAGTACTTC. It is translated as CATSDTRTGRKETQYF.

Written as DNA, the CDR3 is TGTGCCAGCAGTTTTAGGGGATTCTCTGGAAACACCATATATTTT. This gives the protein CASSFRGFSGNTIYF. The chain combines TRBV28 with TRBJ1-3, with D possibly TRBD1 on 5 matching bases. V was pared by 3 bases and J by 0 bases, with 9 bases between. Germline-derived CDR1 and CDR2 are MDHEN and SYDVKM. The CDR3 is 15 residues long.